The clone carrying this TCR beta chain appeared a single time. The target antigen is unknown. TCRdb's table, derived via immunoSEQ multiplex PCR, lists solely in-frame clones and lacks some. This table holds 230,000 or so clones, approximately 65% found once. This entry comes from a study of shared clonotypes between healthy human individuals. Study-level information: Donors consisted of two women and a few men between 18 and 49. Per-donor plates numbered three CD4 naive, three CD4 memory, two CD8 naive and one CD8 memory.

Study outcomes and limitations: Incomplete sequencing of sorted subsets was indicated by rarefaction despite large depth. It was only blood that was sampled, and tissue repertoires likely differ.

Trimming cost V 0 bases and J 1 base, with 13 bases left between them. The CDR3 contains 16 residues. CDR1 and CDR2 (germline): SGHRS, YFSETQ. The J gene is TRBJ1-2, the V gene TRBV5-1, with a weak D call TRBD1 (5 bases). This TCR came from a man between 25 and 39 years old in good health. The specimen sequenced was memory CD4+ T cells sorted from blood. Subset specified: CD45RA-negative fraction. DNA for the CDR3: TGCGCCAGCAGCTTGGGGCGACAGAACATTAACTATGGCTACACCTTC. It translates to CASSLGRQNINYGYTF.